The 9 T cell receptor beta chains below all came from one sample that was sequenced in a study of CD8 T cells in Susac syndrome. Reverse transcription of roughly 0.5 to 1 ug RNA was performed with random hexamers. TCRdb called the immunoSEQ multiplex PCR reads again in MiXCR, with one record for every CDR3 protein. The sample lists tens of thousands of distinct CDR3 sequences, around 94% occurring once. The sample consisted of CD8+ T cells from PBMCs. All receptors come from a human donor in good health.

The chain links TRBV27 to TRBJ2-1, with a weak D call TRBD2 (6 bases). Germline values: CDR1 MNHEY, CDR2 SMNVEV (reference sequence). CDR3 size: 13 residues. V lost 3 bases and J lost 6, with 9 bases in between. CDR3 amino acids: CASSFGTSNEQFF. DNA for the CDR3: TGTGCCAGCAGTTTCGGGACTTCCAATGAGCAGTTCTTC.

The chain links TRBV7-9 to TRBJ2-1; 7 bases are a match to TRBD1. From germline, CDR1 is SEHNR and CDR2 FQNEAQ (reference sequence). The J segment lost 7 bases and the V segment lost 1 base, leaving 13 bases of the junction unmatched. This CDR3 is 17 amino acids long. CDR3 sequence: CASSLVTTGEFWNEQFF. The CDR3 DNA follows: TGTGCCAGCAGCTTAGTCACCACAGGGGAATTTTGGAATGAGCAGTTCTTC.

The rearrangement uses TRBV7-9 and TRBJ1-1; D unclear. Per germline, CDR1 SEHNR and CDR2 FQNEAQ (reference sequence). The CDR3 is made up of 14 amino acids. V shed 5 bases and J shed 5 bases, with 15 bases lying between them. CDR3 sequence: CASSLQAGITEAFF. Written as DNA, the CDR3 is TGTGCCAGCAGCCTTCAGGCAGGAATAACTGAAGCTTTCTTT.

This chain links TRBV29-1 with TRBJ2-1; TRBD2 matches 8 bases. Germline V lookup: CDR1 SQVTM, CDR2 ANQGSEA. The CDR3 contains 13 residues. Trimming removed 1 base from V and 10 bases from J; junction bases left unmatched: 6. CDR3 amino acids: CSVEGDRLAEQFF. The CDR3 region has the DNA TGCAGCGTTGAAGGAGACCGACTAGCGGAGCAGTTCTTC.

This clonotype showed up just once. The chain has TRBV12-3 or TRBV12-4 and TRBJ2-4, with D unresolved. V dropped 2 bases and J dropped 1 base, with 9 bases sitting between them. The CDR3 is made up of 15 amino acids. The CDR3 region is CASSLLNRAKNIQYF. CDR3 DNA sequence: TGTGCCAGCAGTTTACTGAACCGGGCCAAAAACATTCAGTACTTC.

J is TRBJ1-2 and V is TRBV4-1; D is unresolved. V was trimmed by 0 bases and J by 4 bases, leaving 9 bases between them. There are 14 residues in the CDR3. Germline CDR1 reads MGHRA; CDR2 reads YSYEKL. This CDR3 is CASSQDQAAYGYTF. As DNA, the CDR3 is TGCGCCAGCAGCCAAGATCAGGCGGCCTATGGCTACACCTTC.

The rearrangement links TRBV6-2 or TRBV6-3 to TRBJ1-4; D call uncertain. The CDR3 runs 15 residues. The germline V gene has CDR1 MNHEY and CDR2 SVGEGT. Trimming took 0 bases from V and 8 from J, leaving 13 bases between them. As DNA, the CDR3 is TGTGCCAGCAGTTACTCGAATTCTTTCGGGGAAAAACTGTTTTTT. It is translated as CASSYSNSFGEKLFF.

The rearrangement uses TRBV7-8 and TRBJ1-5; D is uncertain. Germline CDR1 SGHVS, CDR2 FQNEAQ. This CDR3 is 18 amino acids long. V was clipped by 6 bases and J by 7 bases, with 28 bases between them. The chain's CDR3 is CASSPTTGDPVVIQPQHF. The DNA of the CDR3 is TGTGCCAGCAGTCCCACCACGGGAGACCCGGTCGTCATCCAGCCCCAGCATTTT.

This chain connects TRBV27 to TRBJ1-2; TRBD1 matches at 10 bases. Germline V gives CDR1 MNHEY, CDR2 SMNVEV (reference sequence). The CDR3 sequence is 15 residues long. With 10 bases clipped from V and 3 bases from J, the junction kept 11 bases outside the gene matches. The CDR3 region is CATLWRTGGDYGYTF. For the CDR3, the DNA is TGTGCCACATTATGGAGGACAGGGGGTGACTATGGCTACACCTTC.